The 11 T cell receptor beta chains given below trace back to one sample, sequenced in a study of CD8 T cells in ankylosing spondylitis. Study results and limitations: Apparently characteristic of ankylosing spondylitis blood was a TCR beta motif (roughly eight highly homologous variants).

A single record per CDR3 protein comes from TCRdb applying MiXCR to the 5' RACE reads. Of 800,000 to 900,000 distinct CDR3 sequences listed, approximately 12% are singletons. Their recognized antigens are unknown. The source material was blood, either unsorted or a sorted T cell fraction (not recorded which). Source of these receptors: a male donor with ankylosing spondylitis.

This clonotype was detected only a few times. The gene calls are TRBV20-1 and TRBJ1-2, with 7 bases that match TRBD1. Germline assignment: CDR1 DFQATT and CDR2 SNEGSKA (reference sequence). The ends lost 5 bases at V and 3 bases at J; junction bases unmatched: 12. CDR3 length: 15 residues. CDR3 sequence: CSAPRQGGFDYGYTF. CDR3 DNA: TGCAGTGCTCCACGACAGGGAGGTTTTGACTATGGCTACACCTTC.

This clonotype came up many times. The chain joins TRBV4-2 to TRBJ2-2; D call uncertain. The germline V gene has CDR1 LGHNA and CDR2 YNFKEQ. V dropped 1 base and J dropped 6 bases, with 6 bases sitting between them. The CDR3 length is 13 residues. The CDR3 DNA is TGTGCCAGCAGCCAAGGGGCACCCGGGGAGCTGTTTTTT. This gives the protein CASSQGAPGELFF.

V usage is TRBV7-2 and J usage is TRBJ1-3; D gene unclear. Germline V CDR1 and CDR2: SGHTA, FQGNSA. Trimming left V 1 base short and J 2 bases short, with 15 bases between. The CDR3 runs to 17 residues. CDR3 sequence: CASSLVSGVATGNTIYF. The CDR3 region has the DNA TGTGCCAGCAGCTTAGTCAGCGGGGTTGCAACTGGAAACACCATATATTTT. Together with reference TRBV7-2 and TRBJ1-3, the CDR3 gives the full variable domain: GAGVSQSPSNKVTEKGKDVELRCDPISGHTALYWYRQSLGQGLEFLIYFQGNSAPDKSGLPSDRFSAERTGGSVSTLTIQRTQQEDSAVYLCASSLVSGVATGNTIYFGEGSWLTVV.

There are a few counts of this clonotype. The chain couples TRBV27 to TRBJ1-1, with D uncertain. Trimming took off 3 bases at V and 5 bases at J, with 10 bases between the two ends. The CDR3 contains 13 residues. Germline V lookup: CDR1 MNHEY, CDR2 SMNVEV (reference sequence). CDR3 residues: CASSFHLATEAFF. The CDR3 DNA is TGTGCCAGCAGTTTTCATCTAGCAACTGAAGCTTTCTTT.

V is TRBV4-3 and J is TRBJ2-7, with 9 nucleotides matching TRBD1. Germline trimming cut 0 bases from V and 3 bases from J; bases unmatched to any gene: 3. Germline CDR1 and CDR2: LGHNA and YSLEER. The CDR3 length is 15 residues. The CDR3 nucleotides are TGCGCCAGCAGCCAAGAAGACAGGGGGGGCTACGAGCAGTACTTC. Translating it yields CASSQEDRGGYEQYF.

The chain links TRBV27 to TRBJ2-5; D ambiguous. Germline CDR1 MNHEY, CDR2 SMNVEV (reference sequence). Trimming removed 0 bases at V and 4 bases at J, with 15 bases between. This CDR3 comprises 16 residues. As DNA, the CDR3 is TGTGCCAGCAGTTTATCGGGGATTAGCACCCCAGAGACCCAGTACTTC. Its translation is CASSLSGISTPETQYF.

This clonotype was recorded at least ten times. This rearrangement joins TRBV6-5 to TRBJ1-1; D is possibly TRBD1 (5 bases). V was clipped by 2 bases and J by 7 bases, with 11 bases between them. The length of the CDR3 is 13 residues. Germline CDR1 MNHEY, CDR2 SVGAGI. CDR3 nucleotides: TGTGCCAGCAGTTACAGGAAAAGGGGTGAAGCTTTCTTT. Its protein product is CASSYRKRGEAFF.

This clonotype was seen ten or more times. V and J are TRBV20-1 and TRBJ1-6; D is perhaps TRBD1 (6 bases). Per germline, CDR1 DFQATT and CDR2 SNEGSKA (reference sequence). V gave up 5 bases and J gave up 11 bases, with 10 bases separating them. The CDR3 sequence is 11 residues long. The chain's CDR3 is CSAGGLTPLHF. The CDR3 DNA follows: TGCAGTGCTGGGGGCCTAACACCCCTCCACTTT.

This clonotype was counted between two and nine times. The chain combines TRBV7-2 with TRBJ1-2, with 10 bases lining up with TRBD1. Trimming at V came to 4 bases and at J to 6 bases, leaving 5 bases not matched to a gene. Germline values: CDR1 SGHTA, CDR2 FQGNSA. This CDR3 has 14 amino acids. The CDR3 DNA sequence: TGTGCCAGCAGCTACCCGGGACAGGGGAATGGCTACACCTTC. Protein product: CASSYPGQGNGYTF.

This clonotype was counted a few times. This chain links TRBV7-2 with TRBJ1-4, with D perhaps matching TRBD1 (5 bases). V was clipped by 5 bases and J by 4 bases, with 17 bases between them. CDR3 length: 16 residues. The V gene's germline CDR1 is SGHTA and CDR2 FQGNSA. The CDR3 loop is CASSRGSGGINEKLFF. The CDR3 bases are TGTGCCAGCAGCCGTGGCTCGGGGGGGATTAATGAAAAACTGTTTTTT. Drawing the rest from reference TRBV7-2 and TRBJ1-4, the complete variable domain is GAGVSQSPSNKVTEKGKDVELRCDPISGHTALYWYRQSLGQGLEFLIYFQGNSAPDKSGLPSDRFSAERTGGSVSTLTIQRTQQEDSAVYLCASSRGSGGINEKLFFGSGTQLSVL.

The chain's CDR3 is CAISSGSGNTIYF. The CDR3 DNA follows: TGTGCCATCAGTAGCGGCTCTGGAAACACCATATATTTT. V usage is TRBV10-3 and J usage is TRBJ1-3; the D is unclear. The CDR3 length is 13 residues. CDR1 and CDR2 (germline): ENHRY, SYGVKD. The ends were cut back, 5 bases at V and 0 bases at J, with 5 bases in the middle.